This TCR beta chain was sequenced during a study of spatial heterogeneity in lung cancer. Single TCR cDNA molecules each had their own unique molecular identifier. MiXCR, applied by TCRdb to the 5' RACE reads, yields one record per CDR3 protein. This sample has about 48,000 distinct CDR3 sequences, with approximately 5.7% found just once. Sample time point: sample taken at primary tumor resection. This clonotype came up many times. This clonotype was obtained from a male donor with early-stage non-small cell lung cancer. The source material was PBMCs, sampled at surgery.

The CDR3 loop reads CASTPSGTSGNTIYF. The CDR3 region has the DNA TGTGCCAGCACGCCTAGTGGTACCTCTGGAAACACCATATATTTT. The chain carries TRBV7-9 and TRBJ1-3; D ambiguous. The ends were cut back, 7 bases at V and 0 bases at J, with 13 bases in the middle. The length of the CDR3 is 15 residues. Germline lookup yields CDR1 SEHNR and CDR2 FQNEAQ (reference sequence).